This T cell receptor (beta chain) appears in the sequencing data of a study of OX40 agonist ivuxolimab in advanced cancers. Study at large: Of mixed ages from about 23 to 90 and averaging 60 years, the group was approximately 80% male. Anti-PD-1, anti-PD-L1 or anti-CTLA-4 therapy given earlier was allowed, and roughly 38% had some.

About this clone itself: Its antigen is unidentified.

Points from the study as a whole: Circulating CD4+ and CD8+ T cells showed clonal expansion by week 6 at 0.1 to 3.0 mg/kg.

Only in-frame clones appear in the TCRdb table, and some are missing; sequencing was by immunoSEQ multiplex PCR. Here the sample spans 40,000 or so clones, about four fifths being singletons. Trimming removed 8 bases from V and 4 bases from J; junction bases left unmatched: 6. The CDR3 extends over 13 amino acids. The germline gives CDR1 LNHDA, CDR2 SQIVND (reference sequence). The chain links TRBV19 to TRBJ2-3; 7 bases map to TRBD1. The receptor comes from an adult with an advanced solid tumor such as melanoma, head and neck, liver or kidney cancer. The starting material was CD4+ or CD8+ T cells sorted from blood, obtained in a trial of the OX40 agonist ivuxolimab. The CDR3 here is CASGQESPDTQYF. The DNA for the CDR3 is TGTGCCAGTGGACAGGAGTCTCCAGATACGCAGTATTTT.